This TCR beta chain originates from a study of T-cell reconstitution after alpha-beta-depleted transplantation in children. This CDR3 has 12 amino acids. The ends were cut back, 10 bases at V and 4 bases at J, with 13 bases in the middle. Germline assignment: CDR1 KGHSH and CDR2 LQKENI. The library targeted TCRbeta and was prepared with unique molecular identifiers. Using its own MiXCR run on the PCR reads, TCRdb lists one record per CDR3 protein. Of some 500,000 distinct CDR3 sequences in the sample, approximately 16% were seen once. This receptor was identified in a human donor who donated a stem cell graft to a child with acute lymphoblastic leukemia. The sample consisted of PBMCs from the stem cell graft donor, taken from the stem cell graft. The V gene is TRBV18, the J gene TRBJ1-2; D perhaps matches TRBD1 (5 bases). The CDR3 DNA sequence: TGTGCCATCATCGACAGTATCTATGGCTACACCTTC. Translated: CAIIDSIYGYTF.